This entry concerns a single TCR beta chain. The antigen is unknown. This sample is drawn from a study of shared clonotypes between healthy human individuals. Broader study findings: Sampling included only blood; tissue repertoires likely differ.

Donors, healthy HIV-negative adults, lacked recent acute infections or vaccinations. The protocol was immunoSEQ multiplex PCR, while the TCRdb copy is restricted to in-frame clones and leaves out a portion. The data show 600,000 to 750,000 clones, roughly two thirds seen once. The germline V and J ends were trimmed by 10 bases and 4 bases, with 19 bases remaining between them. The CDR3 is 14 amino acids. Germline loops: CDR1 MRHNA, CDR2 SNTAGT. This clonotype originated in a woman in her twenties or thirties in good health. The sample comprised memory CD4+ T cells sorted from blood. Regarding subset: CD45RA-negative fraction. The chain couples TRBV6-4 to TRBJ2-5, with a possible D match to TRBD2 (6 bases). The CDR3 loop is CATSGWGGGETQYF. CDR3 coding DNA: TGTGCCACCTCTGGGTGGGGAGGAGGAGAGACCCAGTACTTC.